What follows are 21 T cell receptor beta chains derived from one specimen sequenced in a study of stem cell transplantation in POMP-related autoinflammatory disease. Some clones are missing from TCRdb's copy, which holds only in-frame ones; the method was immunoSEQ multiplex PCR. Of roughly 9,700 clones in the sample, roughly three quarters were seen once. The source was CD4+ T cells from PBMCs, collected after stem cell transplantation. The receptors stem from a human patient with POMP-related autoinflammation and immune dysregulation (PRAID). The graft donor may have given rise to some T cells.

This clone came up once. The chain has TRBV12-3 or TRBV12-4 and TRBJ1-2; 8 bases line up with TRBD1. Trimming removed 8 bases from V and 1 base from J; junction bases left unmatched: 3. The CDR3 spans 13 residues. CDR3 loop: CASRDRNNYGYTF. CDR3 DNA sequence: TGTGCCAGCCGGGACAGGAATAACTATGGCTACACCTTC.

The CDR3 reads CASSFWGLNTEAFF. DNA of the CDR3: TGTGCCAGCAGTTTCTGGGGCCTGAACACTGAAGCTTTCTTT. The V gene is TRBV28, the J gene TRBJ1-1, with a weak D call TRBD1 (5 bases). Trimming left V 3 bases short and J 0 bases short, with 8 bases between. The CDR3 sequence is 14 residues long. CDR1 MDHEN and CDR2 SYDVKM come from the germline V gene.

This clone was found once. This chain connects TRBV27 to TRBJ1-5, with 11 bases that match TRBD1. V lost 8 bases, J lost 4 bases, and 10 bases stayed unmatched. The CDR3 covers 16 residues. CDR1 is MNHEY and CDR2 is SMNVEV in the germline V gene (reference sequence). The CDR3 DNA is TGTGCCAGCTCAGGACAGGGGGCAAGGGGAAATCAGCCCCAGCATTTT. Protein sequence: CASSGQGARGNQPQHF.

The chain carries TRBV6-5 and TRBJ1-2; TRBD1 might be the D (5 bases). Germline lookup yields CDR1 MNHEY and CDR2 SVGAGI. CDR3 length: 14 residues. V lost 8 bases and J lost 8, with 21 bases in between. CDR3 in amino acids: CASWRGLISGGYTF. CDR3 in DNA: TGTGCCAGCTGGAGGGGCCTGATCTCGGGGGGCTACACCTTC.

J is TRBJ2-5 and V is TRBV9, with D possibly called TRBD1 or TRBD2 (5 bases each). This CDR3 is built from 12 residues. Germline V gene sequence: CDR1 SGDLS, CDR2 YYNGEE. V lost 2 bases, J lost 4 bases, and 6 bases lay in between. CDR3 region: CASSVGGETQYF. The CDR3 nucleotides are TGTGCCAGCAGCGTTGGGGGAGAGACCCAGTACTTC. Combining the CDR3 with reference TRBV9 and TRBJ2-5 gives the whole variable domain DSGVTQTPKHLITATGQRVTLRCSPRSGDLSVYWYQQSLDQGLQFLIQYYNGEERAKGNILERFSAQQFPDLHSELNLSSLELGDSALYFCASSVGGETQYFGPGTRLLVL.

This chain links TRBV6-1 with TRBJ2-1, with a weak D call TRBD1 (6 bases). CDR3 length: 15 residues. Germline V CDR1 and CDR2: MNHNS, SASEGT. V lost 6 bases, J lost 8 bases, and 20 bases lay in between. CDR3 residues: CASRTPGAPGDEQFF. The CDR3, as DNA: TGTGCCAGCAGGACTCCAGGGGCCCCAGGCGATGAGCAGTTCTTC.

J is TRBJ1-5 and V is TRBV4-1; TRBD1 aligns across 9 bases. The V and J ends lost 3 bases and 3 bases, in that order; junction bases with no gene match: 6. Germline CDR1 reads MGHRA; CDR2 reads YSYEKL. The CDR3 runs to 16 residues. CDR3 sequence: CASSQNRGRNNQPQHF. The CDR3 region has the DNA TGCGCCAGCAGCCAGAACAGGGGGCGCAACAATCAGCCCCAGCATTTT.

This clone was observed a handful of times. The CDR3 protein is CASSLVRGSPGNTIYF. The CDR3 bases are TGTGCCAGCAGCTTAGTAAGGGGATCTCCTGGAAACACCATATATTTT. This sequence joins TRBV7-8 and TRBJ1-3; D is perhaps TRBD1 (5 bases). The CDR3 spans 16 residues. The V and J ends lost 1 base and 2 bases respectively, with 12 bases between them. Germline loops: CDR1 SGHVS, CDR2 FQNEAQ.

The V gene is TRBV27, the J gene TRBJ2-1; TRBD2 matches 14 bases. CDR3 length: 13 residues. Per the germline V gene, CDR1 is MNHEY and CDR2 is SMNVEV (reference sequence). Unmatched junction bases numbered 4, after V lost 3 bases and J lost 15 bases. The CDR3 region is CASSLGLAGVRFF. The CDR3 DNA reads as TGTGCCAGCAGTTTGGGACTAGCGGGAGTTAGGTTCTTC.

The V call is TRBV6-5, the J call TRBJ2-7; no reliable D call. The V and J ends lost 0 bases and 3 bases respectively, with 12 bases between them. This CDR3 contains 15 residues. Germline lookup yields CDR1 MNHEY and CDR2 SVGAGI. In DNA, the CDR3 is TGTGCCAGCAGTTACTCGAGGCGAGAGGTCTACGAGCAGTACTTC. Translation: CASSYSRREVYEQYF.

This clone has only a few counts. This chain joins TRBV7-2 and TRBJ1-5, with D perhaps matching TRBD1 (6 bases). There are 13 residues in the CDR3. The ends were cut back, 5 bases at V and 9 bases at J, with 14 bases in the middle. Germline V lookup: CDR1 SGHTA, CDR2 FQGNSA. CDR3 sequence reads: CASSPGTPTPQHF. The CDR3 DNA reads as TGTGCCAGCAGCCCCGGGACACCGACGCCCCAGCATTTT.

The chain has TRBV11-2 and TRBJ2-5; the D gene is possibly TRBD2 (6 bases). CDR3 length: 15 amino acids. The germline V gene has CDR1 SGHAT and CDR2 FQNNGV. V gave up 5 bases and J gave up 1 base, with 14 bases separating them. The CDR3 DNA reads TGTGCCAGCAGCCTGGTAACTAGCACCCAAGAGACCCAGTACTTC. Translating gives CASSLVTSTQETQYF.

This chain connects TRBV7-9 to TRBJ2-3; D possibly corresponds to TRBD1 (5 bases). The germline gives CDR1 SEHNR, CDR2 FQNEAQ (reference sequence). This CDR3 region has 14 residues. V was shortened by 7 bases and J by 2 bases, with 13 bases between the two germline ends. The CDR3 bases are TGTGCCAGCATCAACCAGGGCTCCACAGATACGCAGTATTTT. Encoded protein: CASINQGSTDTQYF.

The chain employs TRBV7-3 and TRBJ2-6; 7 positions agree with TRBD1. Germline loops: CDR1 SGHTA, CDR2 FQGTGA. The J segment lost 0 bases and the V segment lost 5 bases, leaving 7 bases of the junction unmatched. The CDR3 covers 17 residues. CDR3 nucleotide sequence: TGTGCCAGCAGCGTCCGGGACAGACTCTCTGGGGCCAACGTCCTGACTTTC. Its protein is CASSVRDRLSGANVLTF.

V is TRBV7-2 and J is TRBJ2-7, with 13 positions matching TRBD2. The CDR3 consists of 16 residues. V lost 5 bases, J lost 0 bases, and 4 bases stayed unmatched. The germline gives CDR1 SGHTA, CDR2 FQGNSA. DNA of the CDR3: TGTGCCAGCAGCATTACTAGCGGGAGGGCCTCCTACGAGCAGTACTTC. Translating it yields CASSITSGRASYEQYF. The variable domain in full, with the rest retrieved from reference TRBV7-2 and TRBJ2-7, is GAGVSQSPSNKVTEKGKDVELRCDPISGHTALYWYRQSLGQGLEFLIYFQGNSAPDKSGLPSDRFSAERTGGSVSTLTIQRTQQEDSAVYLCASSITSGRASYEQYFGPGTRLTVT.

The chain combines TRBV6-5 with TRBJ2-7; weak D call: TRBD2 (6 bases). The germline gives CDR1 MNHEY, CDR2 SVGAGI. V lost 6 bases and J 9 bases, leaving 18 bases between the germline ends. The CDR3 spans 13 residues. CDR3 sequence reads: CASRIDISGGQYF. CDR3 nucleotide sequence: TGTGCCAGCAGGATCGACATTAGCGGCGGGCAGTACTTC.

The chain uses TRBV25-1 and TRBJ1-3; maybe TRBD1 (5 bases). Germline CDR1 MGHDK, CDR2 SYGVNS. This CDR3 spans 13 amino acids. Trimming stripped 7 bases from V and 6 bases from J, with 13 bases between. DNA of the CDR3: TGTGCCAGCAAACAGGATCAGACAAACACCATATATTTT. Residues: CASKQDQTNTIYF.

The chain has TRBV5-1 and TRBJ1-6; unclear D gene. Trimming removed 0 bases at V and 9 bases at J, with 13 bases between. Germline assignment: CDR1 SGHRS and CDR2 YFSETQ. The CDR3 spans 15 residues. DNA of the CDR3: TGCGCCAGCAGCTTGGGACGGACGGGAGCTTCACCCCTCCACTTT. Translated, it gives CASSLGRTGASPLHF.

The CDR3 DNA is TGTGCCAGCAGCCATCTAAACAGGATGCTCCAAGAAGGACCCACAGATACGCAGTATTTT. Its protein product is CASSHLNRMLQEGPTDTQYF. The chain uses TRBV4-2 and TRBJ2-3; D might be TRBD1 (5 bases). The CDR3 is made up of 20 amino acids. CDR1 and CDR2 (germline): LGHNA, YNFKEQ. The V and J ends lost 3 bases and 2 bases respectively, with 27 bases between them.

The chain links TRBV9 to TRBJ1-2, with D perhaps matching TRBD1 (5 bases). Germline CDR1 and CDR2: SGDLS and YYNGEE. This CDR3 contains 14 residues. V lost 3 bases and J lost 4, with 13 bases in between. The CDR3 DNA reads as TGTGCCAGCAGCGCCCCCGGGGGTCGCTATGGCTACACCTTC. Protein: CASSAPGGRYGYTF.

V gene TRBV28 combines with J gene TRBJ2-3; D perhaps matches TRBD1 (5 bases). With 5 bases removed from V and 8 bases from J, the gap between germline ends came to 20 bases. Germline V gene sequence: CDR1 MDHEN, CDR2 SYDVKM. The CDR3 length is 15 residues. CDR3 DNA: TGTGCCAGCAGTCCCTCGGTCAGGGCATCGGGTACGCAGTATTTT. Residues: CASSPSVRASGTQYF.